This T cell receptor beta chain was retrieved from a study of T-cell memory formation after mild COVID-19. This clonotype was counted only a few times. Its matching antigen is unknown. The length of the CDR3 is 15 residues. V was shortened by 5 bases and J by 4 bases, with 17 bases between the two germline ends. Findings of the study overall: Within pre-infection memory, some responding clones were found, suggesting cross-reactive memory joined. Proof of SARS-CoV-2 specificity was absent for the second-wave clones that crested on day 37.

Constant-segment-primed 5'RACE gave TCR alpha and TCR beta cDNA libraries with sample barcodes and UMIs. TCRdb re-analysed the 5' RACE reads in MiXCR, keeping a single row per CDR3 protein. The sample lists roughly 99,000 distinct CDR3 sequences, approximately 14% occurring once. The TCR sequence derives from a man younger than 30 who had mild COVID-19 (a few samples of this study predate the infection). Cell type and time point are not known. The J gene is TRBJ1-2, the V gene TRBV12-3 or TRBV12-4, with D uncertain. The source material was PBMCs or a T cell subset sorted from them (not recorded which). The CDR3, as DNA: TGTGCCAGCAGTGAAGTCTCGGATGAGGGCTATGGCTACACCTTC. Residues: CASSEVSDEGYGYTF.